Sequencing of this TCR beta chain was carried out in a study of shared clonotypes between healthy human individuals. The CDR3 extends over 15 amino acids. The V gene end was trimmed by 3 bases and the J gene end by 7 bases; junction bases not matched to a gene: 6. Germline V CDR1 and CDR2: SGHRS, YFSETQ. This clone was observed a single time. The antigen remains undetermined. Original processing notes: Junction-only immunoSEQ data arrived without quality scores, meaning filtering differed. Sequencing was performed with immunoSEQ multiplex PCR; in TCRdb, only in-frame clones are kept and a portion is missing. V and J calls and clone size come straight from that table; D and trimming were deduced from the DNA. Altogether a few million clones are present, approximately 95% being singletons, with the ten largest covering 0.3% to 0.4%. CD45RA-negative memory and CD45RA+ naive subsets were split from the CD4+ cells.

The study's findings and limits: The expectation was that sequencing depth would affect clonotype sharing among donors. Naive subsets generally had larger estimated richness than memory subsets.

This sequence was found in a man younger than 35 in good health. Some clones in this sample may be carry-over from other donors' samples. Sequencing was performed on naive CD4+ T cells from PBMCs. Stated subset: CD45RA+ positively selected. This chain joins TRBV5-1 and TRBJ2-1; 11 bases are a match to TRBD2. The CDR3 DNA is TGCGCCAGCAGCTGGGGACTAGCGGAGGAAAATGAGCAGTTCTTC. Its translation: CASSWGLAEENEQFF. Filled out from reference TRBV5-1 and TRBJ2-1, the complete variable domain reads KAGVTQTPRYLIKTRGQQVTLSCSPISGHRSVSWYQQTPGQGLQFLFEYFSETQRNKGNFPGRFSGRQFSNSRSEMNVSTLELGDSALYLCASSWGLAEENEQFFGPGTRLTVL.